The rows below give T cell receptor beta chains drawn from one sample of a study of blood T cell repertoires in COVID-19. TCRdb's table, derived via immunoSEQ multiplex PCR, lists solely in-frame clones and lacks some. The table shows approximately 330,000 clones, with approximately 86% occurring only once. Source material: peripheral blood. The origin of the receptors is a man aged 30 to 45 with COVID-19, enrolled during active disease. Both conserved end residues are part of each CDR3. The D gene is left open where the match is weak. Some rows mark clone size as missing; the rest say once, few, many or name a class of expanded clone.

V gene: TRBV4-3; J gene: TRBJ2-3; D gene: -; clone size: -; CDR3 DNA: TGCGCCAGCAGCCAAGACCGGGGTCCAACAGATACGCAGTATTTT; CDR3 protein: CASSQDRGPTDTQYF
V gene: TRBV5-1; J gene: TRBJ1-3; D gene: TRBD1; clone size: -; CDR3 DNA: TGCGCCAGCAGCCTTCCCCAGGGGGCAAATGGAAACACCATATATTTT; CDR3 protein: CASSLPQGANGNTIYF
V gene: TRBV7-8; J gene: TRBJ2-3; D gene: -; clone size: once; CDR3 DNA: TGTGCCAGCAGCTTATTCGCGGGGAGCACAGATACGCAGTATTTT; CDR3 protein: CASSLFAGSTDTQYF
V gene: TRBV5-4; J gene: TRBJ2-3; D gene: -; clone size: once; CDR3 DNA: TGTGCCAGCAGCTCCTACCGGGGAGATACGCAGTATTTT; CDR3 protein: CASSSYRGDTQYF
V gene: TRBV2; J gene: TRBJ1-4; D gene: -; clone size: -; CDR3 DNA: TGTGCCAGCAGTGGACGGAGGGGAAATGAAAAACTGTTTTTT; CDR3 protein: CASSGRRGNEKLFF
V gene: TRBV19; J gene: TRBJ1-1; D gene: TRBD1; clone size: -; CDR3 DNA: TGTGCCAGTACTCTGAACAGGGGGCCCGACACTGAAGCTTTCTTT; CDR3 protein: CASTLNRGPDTEAFF
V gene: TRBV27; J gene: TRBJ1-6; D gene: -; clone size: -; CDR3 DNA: TGTGCCAGCAGCTTTCTCAGGGATTCACCCCTCCACTTT; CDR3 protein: CASSFLRDSPLHF
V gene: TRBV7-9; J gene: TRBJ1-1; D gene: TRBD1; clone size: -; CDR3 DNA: TGTGCCAGCAGCTTAGCCGAGGACAGGGTTGAAGCTTTCTTT; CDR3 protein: CASSLAEDRVEAFF
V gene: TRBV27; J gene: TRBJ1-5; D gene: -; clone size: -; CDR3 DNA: TGTGCCAGCAGTTTAGGACAGAGCAATCAGCCCCAGCATTTT; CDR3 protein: CASSLGQSNQPQHF
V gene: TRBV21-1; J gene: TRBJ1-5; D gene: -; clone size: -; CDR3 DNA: TGTGCCGGGGGGTCCAACAGGGGATGGAGAAATCAGCCCCAGCATTTT; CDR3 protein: CAGGSNRGWRNQPQHF
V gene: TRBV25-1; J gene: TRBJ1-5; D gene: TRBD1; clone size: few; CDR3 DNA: TGTGCCAGCAGTGAATTTACCGGGACAGGGCATCAGCCCCAGCATTTT; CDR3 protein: CASSEFTGTGHQPQHF
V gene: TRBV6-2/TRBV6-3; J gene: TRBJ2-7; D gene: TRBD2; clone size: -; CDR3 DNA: TGTGCCAGCAGTCTACCGGGACTAGCGGGAAGGGGCCACGAGCAGTACTTC; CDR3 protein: CASSLPGLAGRGHEQYF
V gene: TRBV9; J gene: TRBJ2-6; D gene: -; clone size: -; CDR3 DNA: TGTGCCAGCAGCGTACGGTCTGGGGCCAACGTCCTGACTTTC; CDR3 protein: CASSVRSGANVLTF
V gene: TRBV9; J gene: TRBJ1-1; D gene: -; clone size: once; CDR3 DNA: TGTGCCAGCAGCCTTACGGACAGTCCTAACACTGAAGCTTTCTTT; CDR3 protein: CASSLTDSPNTEAFF
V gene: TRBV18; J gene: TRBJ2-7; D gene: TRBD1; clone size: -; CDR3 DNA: TGTGCCAGCTCACCCTTGGGACAGGGTTCTTACGAGCAGTACTTC; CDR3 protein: CASSPLGQGSYEQYF
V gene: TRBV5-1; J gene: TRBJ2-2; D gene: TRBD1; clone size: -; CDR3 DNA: TGCGCCAGCAGCTTTGGATCTCGCCAGGGGGATGGGGAGCTGTTTTTT; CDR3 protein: CASSFGSRQGDGELFF
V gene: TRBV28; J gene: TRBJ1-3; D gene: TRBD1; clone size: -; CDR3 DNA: TGTGCCAGCAGTTTAAGCAGGGGGTACGGAAACACCATATATTTT; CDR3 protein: CASSLSRGYGNTIYF
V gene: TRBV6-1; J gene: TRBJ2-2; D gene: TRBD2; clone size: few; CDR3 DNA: TGTGCCAGCAGTGAAGCGCTTCCTAGCGGGGGGCGGGCCGGGGAGCTGTTTTTT; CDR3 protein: CASSEALPSGGRAGELFF
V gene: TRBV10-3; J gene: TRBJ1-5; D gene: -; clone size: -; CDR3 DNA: TGTGCCTCGGGGGGTGGCCGATCCAACAATCAGCCCCAGCATTTT; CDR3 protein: CASGGGRSNNQPQHF
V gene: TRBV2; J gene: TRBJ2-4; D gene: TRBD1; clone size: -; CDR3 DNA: TGTGCCAGCAATGGACAGGGGCGGCGAGACATTCAGTACTTC; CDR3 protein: CASNGQGRRDIQYF
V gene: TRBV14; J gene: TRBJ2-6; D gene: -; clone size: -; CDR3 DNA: TGTGCCAGCGGGAGTAGCTCTGGGGCCAACGTCCTGACTTTC; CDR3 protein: CASGSSSGANVLTF
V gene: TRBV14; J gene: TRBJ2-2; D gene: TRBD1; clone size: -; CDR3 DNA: TGTGCCAGCAGCCCCCTCCCGCAGGGGGCGAACACCGGGGAGCTGTTTTTT; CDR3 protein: CASSPLPQGANTGELFF
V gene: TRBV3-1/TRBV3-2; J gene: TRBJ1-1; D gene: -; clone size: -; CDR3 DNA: TGTGCCAGCAGCCCACAGGCCCCCCGTCGCATGAACACTGAAGCTTTCTTT; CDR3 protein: CASSPQAPRRMNTEAFF
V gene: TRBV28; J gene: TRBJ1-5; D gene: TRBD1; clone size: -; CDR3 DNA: TGTGCCAGTAGAACCGGGACAGGGGGCAATCAGCCCCAGCATTTT; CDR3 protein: CASRTGTGGNQPQHF
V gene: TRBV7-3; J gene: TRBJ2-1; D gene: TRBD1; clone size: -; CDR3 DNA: TGTGCCAGCAGCTCCTCGGGACAGGGGTACAATGAGCAGTTCTTC; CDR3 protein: CASSSSGQGYNEQFF
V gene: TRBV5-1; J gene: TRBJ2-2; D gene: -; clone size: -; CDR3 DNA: TGCGCCAGCCCCCCTCGAGGGGGCGGGGAGCTGTTTTTT; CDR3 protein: CASPPRGGGELFF
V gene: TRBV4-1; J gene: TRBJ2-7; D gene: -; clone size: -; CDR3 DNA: TGCGCCAGCAGCCAAGGGGACGGAGCGGGCGAGCAGTACTTC; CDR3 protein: CASSQGDGAGEQYF
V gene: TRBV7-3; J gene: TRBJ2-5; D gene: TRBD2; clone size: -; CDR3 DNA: TGTGCCAGCAGCTTAATAGGGACTAGCGGGAGGGTCACAGAGACCCAGTACTTC; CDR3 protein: CASSLIGTSGRVTETQYF
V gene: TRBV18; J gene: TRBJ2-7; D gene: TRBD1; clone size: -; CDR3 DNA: TGTGCCAGCTCAGCTAATACAGGGGAAGTGCACTACGAGCAGTACTTC; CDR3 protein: CASSANTGEVHYEQYF
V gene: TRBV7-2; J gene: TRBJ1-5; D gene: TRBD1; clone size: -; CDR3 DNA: TGTGCCAGCAGTCCCAGGGGGGTATCGGGCAATCAGCCCCAGCATTTT; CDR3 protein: CASSPRGVSGNQPQHF
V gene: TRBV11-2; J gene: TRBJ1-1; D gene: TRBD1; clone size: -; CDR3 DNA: TGTGCCAGCAGCCGGGACAGGGGAATCACTGAAGCTTTCTTT; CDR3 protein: CASSRDRGITEAFF
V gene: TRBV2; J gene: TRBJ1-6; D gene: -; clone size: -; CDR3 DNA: TGTGCCAGCAATGCGTGGGGAGAGAGCTCCTATAATTCACCCCTCCACTTT; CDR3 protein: CASNAWGESSYNSPLHF
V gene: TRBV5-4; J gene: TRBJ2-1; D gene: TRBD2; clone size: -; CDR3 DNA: TGTGCCAGCAGCTCGACCCTAGCGGGAGGGTACAATGAGCAGTTCTTC; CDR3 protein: CASSSTLAGGYNEQFF
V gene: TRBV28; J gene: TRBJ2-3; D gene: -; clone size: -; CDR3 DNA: TGTGCCAGCAGACAGTACAGGGCGAGCACAGATACGCAGTATTTT; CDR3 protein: CASRQYRASTDTQYF
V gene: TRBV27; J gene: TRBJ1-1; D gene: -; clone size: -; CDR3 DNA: TGTGCCAGCGTCAGGAACACTGAAGCTTTCTTT; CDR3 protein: CASVRNTEAFF
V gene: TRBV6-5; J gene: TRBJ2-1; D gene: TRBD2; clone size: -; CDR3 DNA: TGTGCCAGCAGGACCGGGACTAGCGGGAGCAATGAGCAGTTCTTC; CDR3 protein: CASRTGTSGSNEQFF
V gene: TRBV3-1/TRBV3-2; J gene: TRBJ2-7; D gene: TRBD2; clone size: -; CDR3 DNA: TGTGCCAGCAGCCGCGGCGCTAGCGGGATCTACTCCTACGAGCAGTACTTC; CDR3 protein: CASSRGASGIYSYEQYF
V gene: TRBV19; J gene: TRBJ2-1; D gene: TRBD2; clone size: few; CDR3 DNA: TGTGCCAGTAGTATACGAGCGGGAGCTTCCCAAAATGAGCAGTTCTTC; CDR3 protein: CASSIRAGASQNEQFF
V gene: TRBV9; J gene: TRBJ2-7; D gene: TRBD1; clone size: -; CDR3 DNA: TGTGCCAGCAGCCGCACAGGGGGCATTGAAGGCGAGCAGTACTTC; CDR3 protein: CASSRTGGIEGEQYF
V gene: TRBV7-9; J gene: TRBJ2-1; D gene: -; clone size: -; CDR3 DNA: TGTGCCAGCAGCTTCGGGGGTCCCTCCTACAATGAGCAGTTCTTC; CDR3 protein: CASSFGGPSYNEQFF
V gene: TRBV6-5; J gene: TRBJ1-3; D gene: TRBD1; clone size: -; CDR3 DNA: TGTGCCAGCAGTCTAGGGACAGACGGAAACACCATATATTTT; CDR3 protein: CASSLGTDGNTIYF
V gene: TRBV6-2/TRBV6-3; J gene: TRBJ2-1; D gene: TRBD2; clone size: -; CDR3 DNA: TGTGCCAGCAGTGCAACCGGGACTAGCGGGACCTCTGGGCACAATGAGCAGTTCTTC; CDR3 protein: CASSATGTSGTSGHNEQFF